The 30 T cell receptor beta chains presented below share a single source sample, sequenced in a study of blood T cell repertoires in COVID-19. TCRdb keeps only in-frame clones here, not all; method: immunoSEQ multiplex PCR. The table lists 300,000 or so clones, 86% of them singletons. The sequenced sample was peripheral blood. The source is a woman in her 50s with acute or convalescent COVID-19.

This clone showed up just a few times. The J gene is TRBJ1-2, the V gene TRBV11-1; D is unclear. Trimming took 4 bases from V and 5 from J, leaving 8 bases between them. This CDR3 is built from 12 residues. Per the germline V gene, CDR1 is SGHAT and CDR2 is FQDESV (reference sequence). Written as DNA, the CDR3 is TGTGCCAGCAGCTACGGAGATTATGGCTACACCTTC. Amino acids: CASSYGDYGYTF.

This chain links TRBV21-1 with TRBJ2-2; the table's D call TRBD2 went unverified against the DNA. TRBV21-1 is a pseudogene. The CDR3 runs to 17 residues. CDR3 amino acids: CASSKGSREISTGELFF. CDR3 nucleotides: TGTGCCAGCAGCAAAGGTAGCCGGGAGATCAGCACCGGGGAGCTGTTTTTT.

The V gene is TRBV18, the J gene TRBJ2-2, with a weak D call TRBD1 (5 bases). Looked up from germline, CDR1 is KGHSH and CDR2 is LQKENI. V gave up 0 bases and J gave up 6 bases, with 14 bases separating them. This CDR3 region has 16 residues. CDR3 nucleotide sequence: TGTGCCAGCTCACCACCGAGCCAGGGAATCGCCGGGGAGCTGTTTTTT. Translated, it gives CASSPPSQGIAGELFF.

The chain links TRBV24-1 to TRBJ2-2; 8 bases are shared with TRBD1. CDR3 length: 16 amino acids. CDR1 is KGHDR, CDR2 SFDVKD, per germline. V gave up 5 bases and J gave up 4 bases; unmatched junction bases: 8. The CDR3 sequence: CATSGAGQGRTGELFF. The CDR3 DNA reads TGTGCCACCAGTGGGGCCGGACAGGGCCGCACCGGGGAGCTGTTTTTT.

The V gene is TRBV18, the J gene TRBJ1-6; the D gene is possibly TRBD1 (6 bases). Trimming cost V 6 bases and J 4 bases, with 10 bases left between them. The CDR3 is 14 residues long. Germline V gene lookup returns CDR1 KGHSH and CDR2 LQKENI. The CDR3 loop reads CASSRTEYNSPLHF. The DNA for the CDR3 is TGTGCCAGCTCCCGGACAGAGTATAATTCACCCCTCCACTTT.

The chain carries TRBV10-2 and TRBJ1-6, with 7 bases that match TRBD1. The J segment lost 3 bases and the V segment lost 6 bases, leaving 11 bases of the junction unmatched. From germline, CDR1 is WSHSY and CDR2 SAAADI. The CDR3 totals 17 residues. Here the CDR3 DNA reads TGCGCCAGCAGCGATAGTCAGGGGGTCATCTATAATTCACCCCTCCACTTT. This sequence encodes CASSDSQGVIYNSPLHF.

As concerns this clone: Sequence at one end of the junction differs from germline and may be a read error. CDR3 protein: CASSLVTGQPF. In nucleotides, the CDR3 is TGTGCCAGCAGTTTAGTCACAGGCCAACCCTTC. The rearrangement links TRBV28 to TRBJ2-7; a possible D gene is TRBD1 (5 bases). The CDR3 consists of 11 residues. CDR1 MDHEN and CDR2 SYDVKM come from the germline V gene.

This clone was seen just once. The chain couples TRBV7-2 to TRBJ1-5; no definite D call. The CDR3 has 14 residues. CDR1 SGHTA and CDR2 FQGNSA come from the germline V gene. V lost 2 bases and J lost 10, with 15 bases in between. The CDR3 reads CASSLLRGASPQHF. As DNA, the CDR3 is TGTGCCAGCAGCTTACTCCGGGGAGCGAGCCCCCAGCATTTT.

The gene calls are TRBV11-3 and TRBJ2-7; D uncertain. Germline V gives CDR1 SGHNT, CDR2 YENEEA. CDR3 length: 13 amino acids. V was trimmed by 5 bases and J by 4 bases, leaving 12 bases between them. The CDR3 reads CASSRGIRYEQYF. CDR3 nucleotide sequence: TGTGCCAGCAGCCGCGGTATAAGGTACGAGCAGTACTTC.

The rearrangement uses TRBV28 and TRBJ2-7; possibly TRBD2 for D (6 bases). Between the trimmed V and J ends, which lost 5 bases and 6 bases, there was a span of 20 bases. The CDR3 extends over 15 amino acids. Germline V gene data show CDR1 as MDHEN and CDR2 as SYDVKM. CDR3 nucleotide sequence: TGTGCCAGCAGTCTACATCGGAGGGACCGGTTCGAGCAGTACTTC. Its translation: CASSLHRRDRFEQYF. Full variable domain (remainder filled in from reference TRBV28 and TRBJ2-7): DVKVTQSSRYLVKRTGEKVFLECVQDMDHENMFWYRQDPGLGLRLIYFSYDVKMKEKGDIPEGYSVSREKKERFSLILESASTNQTSMYLCASSLHRRDRFEQYFGPGTRLTVT.

The chain carries TRBV11-2 and TRBJ1-1, with D tentatively TRBD1 (5 bases). V lost 0 bases, J lost 4 bases, and 12 bases lay in between. The CDR3 has 15 residues. Germline assignment: CDR1 SGHAT and CDR2 FQNNGV. The CDR3: CASSLDRAQGTEAFF. The CDR3 nucleotides read TGTGCCAGCAGCTTAGACAGGGCCCAGGGCACTGAAGCTTTCTTT.

This clone turned up a few times. This chain connects TRBV19 to TRBJ2-2, with 9 bases that match TRBD2. V lost 5 bases to trimming and J lost 4 bases; unmatched junction nucleotides: 2. The CDR3 spans 14 residues. CDR1 is LNHDA and CDR2 is SQIVND in the germline V gene (reference sequence). The CDR3 sequence: CASSVSGSTGELFF. The CDR3 DNA follows: TGTGCCAGTAGTGTTAGCGGGAGCACCGGGGAGCTGTTTTTT.

This clone turned up a few times. The V gene is TRBV6-5, the J gene TRBJ2-5, with TRBD2 identical over 8 bases. The germline CDR1 and CDR2 sequences are MNHEY and SVGAGI. The V segment lost 7 bases and the J segment 5 bases; nucleotides outside the gene matches: 6. This CDR3 is built from 13 residues. CDR3 amino acids: CASTSGSIETQYF. CDR3 coding DNA: TGTGCCAGCACGAGCGGGAGTATTGAGACCCAGTACTTC.

The genes are TRBV6-5 and TRBJ2-1; D unresolved. From germline, CDR1 is MNHEY and CDR2 SVGAGI. The V and J ends lost 6 bases and 0 bases respectively, with 12 bases between them. CDR3 length equals 15 residues. CDR3 coding DNA: TGTGCCAGCAGAAGAGGCCTCAGCTCCTACAATGAGCAGTTCTTC. Its protein product is CASRRGLSSYNEQFF.

The gene calls are TRBV24-1 and TRBJ2-5; TRBD2 matches at 11 bases. The CDR3 is 16 amino acids. V dropped 4 bases and J dropped 2; count of bases not matched to a gene: 5. Germline V gives CDR1 KGHDR, CDR2 SFDVKD. CDR3 bases: TGTGCCACCAGTGAACCGACTAGCGGGGATCAAGAGACCCAGTACTTC. Amino acid sequence: CATSEPTSGDQETQYF.

This chain links TRBV19 with TRBJ2-2; 11 nucleotides match TRBD2. V lost 9 bases to trimming and J lost 0 bases; unmatched junction nucleotides: 3. CDR3 length equals 15 residues. Germline loops: CDR1 LNHDA, CDR2 SQIVND (reference sequence). Here the CDR3 DNA reads TGTGCCAGCAAGGGACTAGCGGCGAACACCGGGGAGCTGTTTTTT. It codes for CASKGLAANTGELFF.

The sample holds a few counts of this clone. The V call is TRBV27, the J call TRBJ1-4; 11 bases line up with TRBD1. The CDR3 runs to 13 residues. Germline CDR1 reads MNHEY; CDR2 reads SMNVEV (reference sequence). Trimming took 7 bases from V and 7 from J; bases not matched to a gene: 2. The CDR3 protein is CASKDRGREKLFF. CDR3 in DNA: TGTGCCAGCAAGGACAGGGGGCGTGAAAAACTGTTTTTT.

The chain has TRBV6-6 and TRBJ2-6; 7 nucleotides line up with TRBD1. Trimming at V came to 6 bases and at J to 2 bases, leaving 4 bases not matched to a gene. Germline assignment: CDR1 MNHNY and CDR2 SVGAGI (reference sequence). The CDR3 covers 15 residues. Here the CDR3 DNA reads TGTGCCAGCAGATGGCAGGGGGCTGGGGCCAACGTCCTGACTTTC. Its translation is CASRWQGAGANVLTF.

V and J are TRBV7-9 and TRBJ2-7, with 7 bases lining up with TRBD2. CDR3 size: 13 residues. Germline assignment: CDR1 SEHNR and CDR2 FQNEAQ (reference sequence). With 6 bases clipped from V and 4 bases from J, the junction kept 6 bases outside the gene matches. The CDR3, as DNA: TGTGCCAGCAGTTACGCGGGAGAGTACGAGCAGTACTTC. Translated, it gives CASSYAGEYEQYF.

CDR3 sequence: CASSQIAGEEQFF. CDR3 bases: TGTGCCAGCAGCCAAATAGCGGGAGAGGAGCAGTTCTTC. This rearrangement joins TRBV5-4 to TRBJ2-1, with TRBD2 matching 9 bases. Unmatched junction bases numbered 6, after V lost 4 bases and J lost 10 bases. CDR1 SGHNT and CDR2 YYREEE come from the germline V gene (reference sequence). This CDR3 is 13 amino acids long.

The V and J genes are TRBV27 and TRBJ2-7; the D gene is possibly TRBD1 (5 bases). V was shortened by 3 bases and J by 2 bases, with 11 bases between the two germline ends. The CDR3 runs 14 residues. Germline-derived CDR1 and CDR2 are MNHEY and SMNVEV (reference sequence). The CDR3 nucleotides are TGTGCCAGCAGTTTCCAGGGCTTAGCCTACGAGCAGTACTTC. Residues: CASSFQGLAYEQYF.

This chain connects TRBV24-1 to TRBJ2-3; 7 bases fit TRBD2. There are 18 residues in the CDR3. Germline CDR1 and CDR2: KGHDR and SFDVKD. V lost 4 bases, J lost 0 bases, and 12 bases stayed unmatched. In nucleotides, the CDR3 is TGTGCCACCAGTGACCCACAACCTAGCGGAGTTAGCACAGATACGCAGTATTTT. It translates to CATSDPQPSGVSTDTQYF.

The V call is TRBV3-1 (or the pseudogene TRBV3-2), the J call TRBJ2-1, with 8 bases that match TRBD2. J lost 8 bases, V lost 4 bases, and 7 bases had no gene match. Per the germline V gene, CDR1 is LGHDT and CDR2 is YNNKEL (reference sequence). The CDR3 totals 14 residues. CDR3 coding DNA: TGTGCCAGCAGCCTTAGCGGGACGGTCGATGAGCAGTTCTTC. Encoded protein: CASSLSGTVDEQFF.

J is TRBJ2-2 and V is TRBV7-9; possibly TRBD1 for D (5 bases). The CDR3 length is 13 residues. The V and J ends lost 2 bases and 7 bases respectively, with 8 bases between them. In germline, CDR1 is SEHNR, CDR2 FQNEAQ (reference sequence). The CDR3 reads CASSLQGNGELFF. In DNA, the CDR3 is TGTGCCAGCAGCTTACAGGGAAACGGGGAGCTGTTTTTT.

This CDR3 is CASSVAQGSLNTEAFF. For the CDR3, the DNA is TGTGCCAGCAGCGTAGCTCAGGGATCACTTAACACTGAAGCTTTCTTT. The chain couples TRBV9 to TRBJ1-1; D is perhaps TRBD1 (5 bases). The germline V and J ends were trimmed by 0 bases and 2 bases, with 14 bases remaining between them. The CDR3 spans 16 residues. Germline lookup yields CDR1 SGDLS and CDR2 YYNGEE. Filled out from reference TRBV9 and TRBJ1-1, the complete variable domain reads DSGVTQTPKHLITATGQRVTLRCSPRSGDLSVYWYQQSLDQGLQFLIQYYNGEERAKGNILERFSAQQFPDLHSELNLSSLELGDSALYFCASSVAQGSLNTEAFFGQGTRLTVV.

V gene TRBV18 combines with J gene TRBJ1-6; D may be TRBD1 (6 bases). The length of the CDR3 is 16 residues. Looked up from germline, CDR1 is KGHSH and CDR2 is LQKENI. Trimming removed 4 bases from V and 2 bases from J, with 12 bases in between. CDR3 sequence: CASSQKTGTYNSPLHF. The DNA for the CDR3 is TGTGCCAGCTCACAAAAGACAGGAACCTATAATTCACCCCTCCACTTT.

The CDR3 DNA sequence: TGTGCCACCAGTACAGGGATGGAAGAGCAGTACTTC. This codes for CATSTGMEEQYF. The V call is TRBV24-1, the J call TRBJ2-7, with D maybe TRBD1 (6 bases). Per the germline V gene, CDR1 is KGHDR and CDR2 is SFDVKD. Trimming cost V 6 bases and J 7 bases, with 12 bases left between them. The CDR3 is 12 amino acids.

The chain combines TRBV5-1 with TRBJ2-7; 10 nucleotides agree with TRBD2. Germline lookup yields CDR1 SGHRS and CDR2 YFSETQ. The J segment lost 3 bases and the V segment lost 7 bases, leaving 7 bases of the junction unmatched. The CDR3 loop spans 14 amino acids. The CDR3: CASQSRTSGYEQYF. The DNA of the CDR3 is TGCGCCAGCCAATCTAGGACTAGCGGCTACGAGCAGTACTTC.

The chain carries TRBV5-1 and TRBJ1-2; 10 nucleotides match TRBD1. The V gene end was trimmed by 2 bases and the J gene end by 4 bases; junction bases not matched to a gene: 5. Germline V lookup: CDR1 SGHRS, CDR2 YFSETQ. The CDR3 length is 15 residues. The CDR3 sequence: CASSLGTGVSYGYTF. For the CDR3, the DNA is TGCGCCAGCAGCTTAGGGACAGGGGTTAGCTATGGCTACACCTTC.

The chain uses TRBV7-9 and TRBJ2-3; D possibly corresponds to TRBD1 (5 bases). This CDR3 has 16 amino acids. From germline, CDR1 is SEHNR and CDR2 FQNEAQ (reference sequence). V lost 0 bases, J lost 7 bases, and 17 bases lay in between. CDR3 nucleotides: TGTGCCAGCAGCTTAGCGGGGCGCGCTAGAACAAATACGCAGTATTTT. Protein: CASSLAGRARTNTQYF. Drawing the rest from reference TRBV7-9 and TRBJ2-3, the complete variable domain is DTGVSQNPRHKITKRGQNVTFRCDPISEHNRLYWYRQTLGQGPEFLTYFQNEAQLEKSRLLSDRFSAERPKGSFSTLEIQRTEQGDSAMYLCASSLAGRARTNTQYFGPGTRLTVL.